These T cell receptor beta chains were read from a single sample in a study of vaccination effects on CD4 cells after COVID-19. Measured with immunoSEQ multiplex PCR; TCRdb has only the in-frame clones, and not every one. In the table there are tens of thousands of clones, around 69% of which are singletons. Their specific antigens are unknown. The source material was CD4+ T cells from PBMCs cultured with HCoV-NL63 spike peptides, sampled before COVID-19 vaccination. Receptor source: a human donor who had a prior SARS-CoV-2 infection. Both conserved end residues are part of each CDR3. The order of the fields is V gene, clone size, CDR3 protein. Where a row states a size, it is once, few, many or the class of an expanded clone; other rows omit it.

>TRBV12-3/TRBV12-4|few
CASSRPSWDTQYF
>TRBV5-1|once
CASSSTGADTEAFF
>TRBV11-2|medium-sized
CASSPMGTGFTEAFF
>TRBV20-1|once
CSASSGRRTEAFF
>TRBV28|.
CASSPGGRGVTEAFF
>TRBV27|.
CASSSGLADYYEQYF
>TRBV6-5|.
CASRKTGVKYQPQHF
>TRBV7-8|.
CATTAYRADTEAFF
>TRBV5-1|few
CASTLGGAYYGYTF
>TRBV7-2|.
CASSLEVSNQPQHF
>TRBV18|few
CASSPLGGGVEKLFF
>TRBV15|.
CATSSAWKEQFF
>TRBV5-1|.
CASGRQGWTAGSLTDTQYF
>TRBV30|.
CAWSWGYEQYF
>TRBV5-6|.
CASSGGARLEKLFF
>TRBV19|few
CASSLPPGQSYNEQFF